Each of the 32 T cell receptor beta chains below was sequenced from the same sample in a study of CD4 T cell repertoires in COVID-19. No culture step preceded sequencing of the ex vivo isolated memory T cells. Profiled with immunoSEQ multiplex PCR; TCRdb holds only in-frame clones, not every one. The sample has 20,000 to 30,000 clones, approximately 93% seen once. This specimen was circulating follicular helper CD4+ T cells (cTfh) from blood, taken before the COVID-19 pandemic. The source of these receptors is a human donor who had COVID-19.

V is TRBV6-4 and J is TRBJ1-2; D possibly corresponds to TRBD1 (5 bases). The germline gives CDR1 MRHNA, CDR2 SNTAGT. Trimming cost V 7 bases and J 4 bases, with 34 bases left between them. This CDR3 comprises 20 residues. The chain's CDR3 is CASMQAAGKALARLVYGYTF. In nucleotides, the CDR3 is TGTGCCAGCATGCAGGCGGCAGGGAAGGCTTTGGCCCGCTTGGTCTATGGCTACACCTTC.

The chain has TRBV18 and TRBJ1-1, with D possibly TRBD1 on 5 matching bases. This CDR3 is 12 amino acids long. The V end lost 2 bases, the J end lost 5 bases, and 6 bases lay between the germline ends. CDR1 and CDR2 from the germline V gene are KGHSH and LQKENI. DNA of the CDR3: TGTGCCAGCTCACCAGGGGCGACTGAAGCTTTCTTT. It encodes CASSPGATEAFF.

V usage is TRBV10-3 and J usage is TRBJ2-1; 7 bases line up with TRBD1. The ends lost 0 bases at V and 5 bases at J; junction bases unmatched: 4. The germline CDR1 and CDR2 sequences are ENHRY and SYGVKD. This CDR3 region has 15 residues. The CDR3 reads CAISESGGRDNEQFF. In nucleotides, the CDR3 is TGTGCCATCAGTGAGTCAGGGGGCAGGGACAATGAGCAGTTCTTC.

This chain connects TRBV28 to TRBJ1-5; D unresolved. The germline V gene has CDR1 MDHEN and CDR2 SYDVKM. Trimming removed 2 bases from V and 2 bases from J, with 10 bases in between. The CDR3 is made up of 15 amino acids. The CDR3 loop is CASSLTGVGNQPQHF. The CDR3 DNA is TGTGCCAGCAGTTTAACTGGTGTGGGCAATCAGCCCCAGCATTTT.

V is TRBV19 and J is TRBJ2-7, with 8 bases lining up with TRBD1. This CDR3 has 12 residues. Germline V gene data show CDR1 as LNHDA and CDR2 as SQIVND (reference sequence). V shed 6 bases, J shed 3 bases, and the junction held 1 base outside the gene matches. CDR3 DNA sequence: TGTGCCAGTAGGGACAGGGACTACGAGCAGTACTTC. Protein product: CASRDRDYEQYF.

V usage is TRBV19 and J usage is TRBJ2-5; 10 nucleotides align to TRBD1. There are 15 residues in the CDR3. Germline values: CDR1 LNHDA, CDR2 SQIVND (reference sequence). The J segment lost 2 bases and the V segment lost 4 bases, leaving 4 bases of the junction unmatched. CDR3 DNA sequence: TGTGCCAGTAGTACGACAGGGGGCACACAAGAGACCCAGTACTTC. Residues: CASSTTGGTQETQYF.

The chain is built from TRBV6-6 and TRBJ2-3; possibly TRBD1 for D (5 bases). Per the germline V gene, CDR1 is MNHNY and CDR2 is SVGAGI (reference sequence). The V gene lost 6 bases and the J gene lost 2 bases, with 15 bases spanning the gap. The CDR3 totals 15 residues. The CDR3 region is CASRETASNTDTQYF. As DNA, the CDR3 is TGTGCCAGCAGGGAGACAGCTTCAAACACAGATACGCAGTATTTT.

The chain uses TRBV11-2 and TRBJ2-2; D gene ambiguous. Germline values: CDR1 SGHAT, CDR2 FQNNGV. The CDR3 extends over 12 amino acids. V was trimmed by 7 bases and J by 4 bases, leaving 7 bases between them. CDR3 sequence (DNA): TGTGCCAGCACAGTCAGCACCGGGGAGCTGTTTTTT. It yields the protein CASTVSTGELFF.

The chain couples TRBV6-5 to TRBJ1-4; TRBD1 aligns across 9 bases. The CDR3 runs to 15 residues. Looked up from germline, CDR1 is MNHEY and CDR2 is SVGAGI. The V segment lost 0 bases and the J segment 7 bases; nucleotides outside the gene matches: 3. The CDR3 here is CASSYSQGAREKLFF. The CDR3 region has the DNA TGTGCCAGCAGTTACTCACAGGGGGCGCGTGAAAAACTGTTTTTT.

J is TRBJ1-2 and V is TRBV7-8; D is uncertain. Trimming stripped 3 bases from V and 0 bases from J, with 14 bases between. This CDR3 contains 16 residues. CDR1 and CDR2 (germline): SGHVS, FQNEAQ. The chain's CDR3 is CASSLSTVQANYGYTF. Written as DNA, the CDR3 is TGTGCCAGCAGCTTGAGCACGGTTCAAGCTAACTATGGCTACACCTTC.

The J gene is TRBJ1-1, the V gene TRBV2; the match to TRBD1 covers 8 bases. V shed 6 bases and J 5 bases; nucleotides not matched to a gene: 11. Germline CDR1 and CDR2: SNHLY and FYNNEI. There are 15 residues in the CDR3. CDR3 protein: CASRKTGVFGTEAFF. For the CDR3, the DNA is TGTGCCAGCAGGAAGACAGGGGTATTTGGAACTGAAGCTTTCTTT.

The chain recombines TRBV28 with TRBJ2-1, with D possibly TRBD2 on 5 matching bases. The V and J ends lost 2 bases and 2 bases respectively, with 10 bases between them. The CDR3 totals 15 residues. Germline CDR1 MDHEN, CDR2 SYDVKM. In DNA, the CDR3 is TGTGCCAGCAGTTTAAACCTCGGGGCCTACAATGAGCAGTTCTTC. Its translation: CASSLNLGAYNEQFF.

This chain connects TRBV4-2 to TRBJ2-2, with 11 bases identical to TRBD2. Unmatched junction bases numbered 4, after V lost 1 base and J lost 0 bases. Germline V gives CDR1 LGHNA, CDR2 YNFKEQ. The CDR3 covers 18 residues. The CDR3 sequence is CASSQGLAGSSNTGELFF. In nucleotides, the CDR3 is TGTGCCAGCAGCCAAGGACTAGCGGGATCTTCGAACACCGGGGAGCTGTTTTTT.

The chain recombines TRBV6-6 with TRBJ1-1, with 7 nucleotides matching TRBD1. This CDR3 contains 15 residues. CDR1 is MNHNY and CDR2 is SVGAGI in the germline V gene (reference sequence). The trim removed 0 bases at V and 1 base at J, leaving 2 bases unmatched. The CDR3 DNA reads TGTGCCAGCAGTTACTCGGGACAGAAGAACACTGAAGCTTTCTTT. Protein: CASSYSGQKNTEAFF.

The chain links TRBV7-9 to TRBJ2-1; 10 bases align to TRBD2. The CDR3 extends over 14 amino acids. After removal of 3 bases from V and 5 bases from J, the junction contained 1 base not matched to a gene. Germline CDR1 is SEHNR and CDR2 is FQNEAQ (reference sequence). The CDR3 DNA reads TGTGCCAGCAGCTTGGGACTAGCGAACAATGAGCAGTTCTTC. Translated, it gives CASSLGLANNEQFF.

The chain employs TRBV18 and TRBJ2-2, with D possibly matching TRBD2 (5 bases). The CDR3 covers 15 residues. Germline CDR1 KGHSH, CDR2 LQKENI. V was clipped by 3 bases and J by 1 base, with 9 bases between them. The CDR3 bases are TGTGCCAGCTCACCTAGGACTGTGAACACCGGGGAGCTGTTTTTT. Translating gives CASSPRTVNTGELFF.

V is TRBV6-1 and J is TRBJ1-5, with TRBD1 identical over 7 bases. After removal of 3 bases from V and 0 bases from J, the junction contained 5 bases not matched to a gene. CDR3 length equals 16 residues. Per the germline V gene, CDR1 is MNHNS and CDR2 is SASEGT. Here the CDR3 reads CASSDLGQTSNQPQHF. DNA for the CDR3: TGTGCCAGCAGTGATCTGGGACAGACTAGCAATCAGCCCCAGCATTTT.

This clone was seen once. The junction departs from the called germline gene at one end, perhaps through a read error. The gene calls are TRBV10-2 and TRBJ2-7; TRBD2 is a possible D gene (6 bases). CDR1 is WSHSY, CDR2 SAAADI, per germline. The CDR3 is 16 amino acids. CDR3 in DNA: TGCGCCAGCAGTGAGTCAGTAAGGGGAGGTTCCTCCGAGCAGTACTTC. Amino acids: CASSESVRGGSSEQYF.

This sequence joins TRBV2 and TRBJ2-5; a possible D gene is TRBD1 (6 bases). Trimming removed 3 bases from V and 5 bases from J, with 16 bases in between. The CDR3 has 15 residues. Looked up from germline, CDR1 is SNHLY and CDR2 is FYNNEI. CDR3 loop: CASSDFGGAGETQYF. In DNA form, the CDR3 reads TGTGCCAGCAGTGATTTTGGGGGCGCGGGCGAGACCCAGTACTTC.

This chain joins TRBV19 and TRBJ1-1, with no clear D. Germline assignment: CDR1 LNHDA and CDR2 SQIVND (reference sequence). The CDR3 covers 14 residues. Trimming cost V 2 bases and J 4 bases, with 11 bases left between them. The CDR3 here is CASSIRSVATEAFF. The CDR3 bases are TGTGCCAGTAGTATACGCTCAGTGGCCACTGAAGCTTTCTTT.

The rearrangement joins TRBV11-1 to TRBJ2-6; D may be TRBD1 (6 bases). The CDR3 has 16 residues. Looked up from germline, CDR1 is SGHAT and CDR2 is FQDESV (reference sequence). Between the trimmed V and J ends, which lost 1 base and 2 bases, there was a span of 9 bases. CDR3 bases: TGTGCCAGCAGCTTAGACAGGGCGGCTGGGGCCAACGTCCTGACTTTC. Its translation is CASSLDRAAGANVLTF.

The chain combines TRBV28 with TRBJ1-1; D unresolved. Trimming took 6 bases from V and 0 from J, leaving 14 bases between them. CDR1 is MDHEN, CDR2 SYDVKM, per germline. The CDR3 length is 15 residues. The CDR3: CASRRHATVNTEAFF. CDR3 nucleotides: TGTGCCAGCAGGCGCCATGCCACAGTGAACACTGAAGCTTTCTTT. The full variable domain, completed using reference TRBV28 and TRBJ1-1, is DVKVTQSSRYLVKRTGEKVFLECVQDMDHENMFWYRQDPGLGLRLIYFSYDVKMKEKGDIPEGYSVSREKKERFSLILESASTNQTSMYLCASRRHATVNTEAFFGQGTRLTVV.

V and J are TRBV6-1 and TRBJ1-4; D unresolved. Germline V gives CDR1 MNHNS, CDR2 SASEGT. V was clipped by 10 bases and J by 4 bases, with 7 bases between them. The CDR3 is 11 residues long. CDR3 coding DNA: TGTGCCACCGAGGTTAATGAAAAACTGTTTTTT. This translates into CATEVNEKLFF.

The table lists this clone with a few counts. The DNA for the CDR3 is TGTGCCAGCTCACCAGGACTAGCGCGCGAGCAGTACTTC. It translates to CASSPGLAREQYF. The genes are TRBV18 and TRBJ2-7, with 9 bases that match TRBD2. The V gene end was trimmed by 2 bases and the J gene end by 6 bases; junction bases not matched to a gene: 2. The CDR3 runs 13 residues. The germline V gene has CDR1 KGHSH and CDR2 LQKENI.

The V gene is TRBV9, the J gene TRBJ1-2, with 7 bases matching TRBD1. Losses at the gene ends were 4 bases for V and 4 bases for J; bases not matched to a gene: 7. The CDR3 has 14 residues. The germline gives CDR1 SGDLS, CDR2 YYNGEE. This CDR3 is CASSQGEQRYGYTF. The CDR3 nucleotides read TGTGCCAGCAGCCAGGGGGAACAGCGCTATGGCTACACCTTC.

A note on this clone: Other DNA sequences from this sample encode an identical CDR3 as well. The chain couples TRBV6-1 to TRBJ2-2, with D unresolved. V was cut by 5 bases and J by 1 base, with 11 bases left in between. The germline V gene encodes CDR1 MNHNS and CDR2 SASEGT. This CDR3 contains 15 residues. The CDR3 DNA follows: TGTGCCAGCAGTTTTGCACAAGTGAACACCGGGGAGCTGTTTTTT. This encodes CASSFAQVNTGELFF.

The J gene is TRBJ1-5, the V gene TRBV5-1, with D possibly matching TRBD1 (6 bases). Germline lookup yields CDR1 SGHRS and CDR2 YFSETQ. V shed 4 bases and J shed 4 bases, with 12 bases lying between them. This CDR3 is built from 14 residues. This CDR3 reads CASSPGEFNQPQHF. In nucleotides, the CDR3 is TGCGCCAGCAGCCCAGGGGAGTTTAATCAGCCCCAGCATTTT.

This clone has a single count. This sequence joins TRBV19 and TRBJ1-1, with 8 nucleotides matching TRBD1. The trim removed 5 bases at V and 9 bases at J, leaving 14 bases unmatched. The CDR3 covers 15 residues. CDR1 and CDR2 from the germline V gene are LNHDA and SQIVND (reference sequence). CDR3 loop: CASSDLTGTGKKAFF. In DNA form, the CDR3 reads TGTGCCAGTAGTGACTTAACCGGGACAGGAAAAAAAGCTTTCTTT.

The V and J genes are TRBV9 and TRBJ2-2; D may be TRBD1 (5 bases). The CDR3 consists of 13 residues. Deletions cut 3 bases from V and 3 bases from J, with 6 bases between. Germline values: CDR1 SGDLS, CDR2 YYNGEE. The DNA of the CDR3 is TGTGCCAGCAGCGCACAGGACACCGGGGAGCTGTTTTTT. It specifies CASSAQDTGELFF.

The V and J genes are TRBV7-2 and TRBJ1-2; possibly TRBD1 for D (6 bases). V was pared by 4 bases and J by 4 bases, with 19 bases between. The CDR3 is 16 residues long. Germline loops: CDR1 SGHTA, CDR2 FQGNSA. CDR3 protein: CASSSDGGSLGYGYTF. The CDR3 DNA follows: TGTGCCAGCAGCTCGGATGGGGGCAGCCTTGGCTATGGCTACACCTTC.

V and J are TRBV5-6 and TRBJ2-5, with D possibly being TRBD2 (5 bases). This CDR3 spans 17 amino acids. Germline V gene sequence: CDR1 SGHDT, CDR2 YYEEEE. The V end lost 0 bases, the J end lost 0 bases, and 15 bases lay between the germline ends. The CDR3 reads CASSLAAGGGYQETQYF. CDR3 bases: TGTGCCAGCAGCTTGGCCGCTGGTGGAGGTTACCAAGAGACCCAGTACTTC. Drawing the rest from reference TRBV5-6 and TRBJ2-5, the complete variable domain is DAGVTQSPTHLIKTRGQQVTLRCSPKSGHDTVSWYQQALGQGPQFIFQYYEEEERQRGNFPDRFSGHQFPNYSSELNVNALLLGDSALYLCASSLAAGGGYQETQYFGPGTRLLVL.

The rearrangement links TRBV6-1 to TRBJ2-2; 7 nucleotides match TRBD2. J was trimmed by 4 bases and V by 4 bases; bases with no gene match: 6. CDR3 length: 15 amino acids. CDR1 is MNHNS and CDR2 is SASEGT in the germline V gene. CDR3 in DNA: TGTGCCAGCAGTGCAAGCGGGGTGGGCACCGGGGAGCTGTTTTTT. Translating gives CASSASGVGTGELFF.